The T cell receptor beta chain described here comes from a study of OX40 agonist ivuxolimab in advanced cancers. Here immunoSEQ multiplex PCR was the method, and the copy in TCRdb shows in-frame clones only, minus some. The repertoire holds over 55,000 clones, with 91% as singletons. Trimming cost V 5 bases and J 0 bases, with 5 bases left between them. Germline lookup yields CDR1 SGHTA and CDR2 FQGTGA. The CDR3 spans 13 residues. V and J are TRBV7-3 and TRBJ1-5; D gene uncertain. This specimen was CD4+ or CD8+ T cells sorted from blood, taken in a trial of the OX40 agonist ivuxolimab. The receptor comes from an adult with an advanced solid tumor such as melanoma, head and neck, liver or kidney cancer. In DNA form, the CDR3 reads TGTGCCAGCAGCATTGATAGCAATCAGCCCCAGCATTTT. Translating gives CASSIDSNQPQHF.